This TCR beta chain is drawn from a study of blood T cell repertoires in COVID-19. The CDR3 runs 13 residues. V trimming: 5 bases; J trimming: 5 bases; junction bases outside the gene matches: 5. Germline V lookup: CDR1 SGHVS, CDR2 FQNEAQ. The assay was immunoSEQ multiplex PCR, and TCRdb's table has in-frame clones only and misses some. The sample includes roughly 300,000 clones, approximately 89% seen only once; the top ten take roughly 7.1%. V gene TRBV7-8 combines with J gene TRBJ2-5; 7 bases are a match to TRBD1. This clonotype was obtained from a woman aged 45-59 years who had recovered from COVID-19. Input material: peripheral blood. The CDR3 DNA sequence: TGTGCCAGCAGCCCGACAGGGTTTGAGACCCAGTACTTC. It translates to CASSPTGFETQYF. Using reference TRBV7-8 and TRBJ2-5 for the parts outside the CDR3, the full variable domain is GAGVSQSPRYKVAKRGQDVALRCDPISGHVSLFWYQQALGQGPEFLTYFQNEAQLDKSGLPSDRFFAERPEGSVSTLKIQRTQQEDSAVYLCASSPTGFETQYFGPGTRLLVL.